Listed below are T cell receptor beta chains from one sample, sequenced in a study of blood T cell repertoires in COVID-19. Some clones are missing from TCRdb's copy, which holds only in-frame ones; the method was immunoSEQ multiplex PCR. The data hold some 87,000 clones, with over 85% observed a single time. The sequenced material came from peripheral blood. The receptors here all came from a human donor with COVID-19, enrolled during active disease. The donor label of this sample is uncertain. The CDR3 runs from the conserved cysteine through the conserved F or W. A D gene is named only where the DNA matches it firmly. Some rows have no size entry. The others give once, few or many, or a class for an expanded clone.

CDR3aa	CDR3nt	j_gene	abundance	len	v_gene	d_gene
CASRMTGNYGYTF	TGTGCCAGCAGGATGACAGGGAACTATGGCTACACCTTC	TRBJ1-2	once	13	TRBV6-5	TRBD1
CASGPGQGYYEQYF	TGTGCTAGTGGCCCAGGACAGGGTTACTACGAGCAGTACTTC	TRBJ2-7	NA	14	TRBV12-5	TRBD1
CASSALQGNEQFF	TGCGCCAGCAGCGCCCTACAGGGGAATGAGCAGTTCTTC	TRBJ2-1	NA	13	TRBV5-1	TRBD1
CASRRVGSGGEQFF	TGTGCCAGCAGAAGGGTGGGGTCGGGGGGTGAGCAGTTCTTC	TRBJ2-1	NA	14	TRBV2	TRBD2
CASSQDGTDSMNTEAFF	TGTGCCAGCAGCCAAGACGGGACAGACAGCATGAACACTGAAGCTTTCTTT	TRBJ1-1	NA	17	TRBV3-1/TRBV3-2	TRBD1
CASDPGQGSEAFF	TGCGCCAGTGATCCGGGACAGGGGTCTGAAGCTTTCTTT	TRBJ1-1	NA	13	TRBV10-2	TRBD1
CASSYSGGASGYTF	TGTGCCAGCAGCTACTCAGGGGGCGCCTCTGGCTACACCTTC	TRBJ1-2	medium-sized	14	TRBV11-2	TRBD1
CAWSVGLAWDQNEQYF	TGTGCCTGGAGTGTAGGTTTAGCGTGGGATCAAAACGAGCAGTACTTC	TRBJ2-7	NA	16	TRBV30	NA
CASSLAQEQETQYF	TGCGCCAGCAGCTTGGCCCAGGAACAGGAGACCCAGTACTTC	TRBJ2-5	NA	14	TRBV5-1	NA
CASSESRVTHYGYTF	TGTGCCAGCAGTGAATCCCGGGTAACCCACTATGGCTACACCTTC	TRBJ1-2	NA	15	TRBV2	NA
CASSLTSGGPLNTQYF	TGTGCCAGCAGCTTAACTAGCGGGGGGCCCCTGAATACGCAGTATTTT	TRBJ2-3	NA	16	TRBV7-3	TRBD2
CARDSYDGNTIYF	TGTGCCCGCGACAGTTACGATGGAAACACCATATATTTT	TRBJ1-3	NA	13	TRBV30	NA
CASSPGQNTEAFF	TGTGCCAGCAGTCCAGGACAAAACACTGAAGCTTTCTTT	TRBJ1-1	once	13	TRBV12-3/TRBV12-4	NA
CASSGTGVVEAFF	TGTGCCAGCAGTGGGACAGGGGTTGTTGAAGCTTTCTTT	TRBJ1-1	once	13	TRBV2	TRBD1
CASSPRTDSYEQYF	TGTGCCAGTAGTCCCAGGACAGATTCCTACGAGCAGTACTTC	TRBJ2-7	NA	14	TRBV19	NA
CASSDLTGIGTEAFF	TGTGCCAGCAGCGACCTGACAGGGATTGGAACTGAAGCTTTCTTT	TRBJ1-1	NA	15	TRBV25-1	TRBD1
CATSDTTRTGGSTDTQYF	TGTGCCACCAGTGATACCACTCGGACAGGGGGAAGCACAGATACGCAGTATTTT	TRBJ2-3	NA	18	TRBV24-1	TRBD1
CASRKGLAGAYNEQFF	TGTGCCAGCAGGAAGGGACTAGCGGGAGCTTACAATGAGCAGTTCTTC	TRBJ2-1	few	16	TRBV2	TRBD2
CASRGGGSVREKLFF	TGTGCCAGCAGGGGTGGCGGGAGCGTAAGGGAAAAACTGTTTTTT	TRBJ1-4	NA	15	TRBV6-5	NA
CASALRQNTEAFF	TGTGCTAGTGCTTTACGACAGAACACTGAAGCTTTCTTT	TRBJ1-1	NA	13	TRBV12-5	NA